This T cell receptor beta chain was profiled in a study of T cells expressing NK-cell markers. The overall study: Seven of the eight sequenced donors were HCMV-seropositive; one was seronegative. Findings and limits, study-wide: Among CD8+ T cells from over 5 donors, dominant NKG2C+ clonotypes accounted for roughly 1.0-7.0%. These clonotypes also led the CD3+CD56-NKG2C+ fraction in a few donors.

TCRdb reanalyzed the 5' RACE reads, giving one entry per CDR3 protein sequence and no DNA. This sample's clone table lists 150,000 or so distinct CDR3 sequences. Comments on this clonotype: Its antigen is not known.

The clonotype originates from a woman between 18 and 70 years old in good health. The sample was blood T cells: a sorted CD56 or NKG2C T cell subset, CD4+ or CD8+ T cells, or bulk PBMC T cells (not recorded which).

The CDR3 is CSASPGLGEKLFF. V and J are TRBV20-1 and TRBJ1-4; TCRdb reports TRBD1, a call that lacks DNA to check it against. Germline V CDR1 and CDR2: DFQATT, SNEGSKA (reference sequence). This CDR3 contains 13 residues.